This TCR beta chain comes out of a study of glioma-infiltrating T cells after dendritic cell vaccination. In the study overall: Patients received three intradermal dendritic cell vaccine injections at biweekly intervals. General study findings and limits: Higher TCR clonality did not directly relate to longer survival.

The PCR used 60 V beta and 13 J beta primers. Generated by immunoSEQ multiplex PCR, the TCRdb table keeps only in-frame clones and is missing some. The sample lists 80,000 to 100,000 clones; around three quarters were seen once. With respect to this clone: Its antigen remains unidentified.

Specimen: blood, collected before dendritic cell vaccination. The receptor comes from a human donor with glioblastoma.

DNA of the CDR3: TGCGCCAGCAGTAGGGCCGGGACTAGCGGCACAGATACGCAGTATTTT. It translates to CASSRAGTSGTDTQYF. The chain has TRBV5-1 and TRBJ2-3, with 10 positions matching TRBD2. Germline V gives CDR1 SGHRS, CDR2 YFSETQ. This CDR3 spans 16 amino acids. V dropped 5 bases and J dropped 1; count of bases not matched to a gene: 7.